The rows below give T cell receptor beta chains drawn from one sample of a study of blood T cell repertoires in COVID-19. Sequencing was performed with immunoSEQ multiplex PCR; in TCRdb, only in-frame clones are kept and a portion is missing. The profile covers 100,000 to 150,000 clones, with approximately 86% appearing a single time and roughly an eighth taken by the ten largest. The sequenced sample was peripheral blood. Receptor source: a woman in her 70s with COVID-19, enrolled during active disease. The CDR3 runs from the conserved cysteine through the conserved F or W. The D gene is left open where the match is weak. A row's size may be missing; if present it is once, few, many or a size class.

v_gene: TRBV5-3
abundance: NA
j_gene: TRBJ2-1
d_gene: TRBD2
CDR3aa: CARGLAGGLNEQFF
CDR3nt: TGTGCCAGAGGACTAGCGGGGGGGCTAAATGAGCAGTTCTTC

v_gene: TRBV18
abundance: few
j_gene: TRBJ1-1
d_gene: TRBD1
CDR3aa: CASSPLAGQGLMNTEAFF
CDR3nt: TGTGCCAGCTCACCACTAGCGGGACAGGGTCTAATGAACACTGAAGCTTTCTTT

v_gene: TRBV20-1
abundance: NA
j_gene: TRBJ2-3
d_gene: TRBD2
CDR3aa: CSASRPGLAGTDTQYF
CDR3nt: TGCAGTGCTAGTCGCCCGGGACTAGCGGGGACAGATACGCAGTATTTT

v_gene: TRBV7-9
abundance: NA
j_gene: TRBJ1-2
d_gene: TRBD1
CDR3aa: CASSSKGQPSNYGYTF
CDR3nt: TGTGCCAGCAGCTCAAAGGGACAGCCCTCTAACTATGGCTACACCTTC

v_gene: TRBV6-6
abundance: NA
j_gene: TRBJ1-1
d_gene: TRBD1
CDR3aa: CASSYGTGEGNTEAFF
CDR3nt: TGTGCCAGCAGTTACGGGACAGGGGAGGGGAACACTGAAGCTTTCTTT

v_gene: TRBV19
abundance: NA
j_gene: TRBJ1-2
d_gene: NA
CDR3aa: CASSIGGGPYGYTF
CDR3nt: TGTGCCAGTAGTATCGGGGGAGGCCCTTATGGCTACACCTTC

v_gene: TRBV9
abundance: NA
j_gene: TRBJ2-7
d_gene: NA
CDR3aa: CASSVDLSSSYEQYF
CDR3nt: TGTGCCAGCAGCGTAGACCTGTCTAGCTCCTACGAGCAGTACTTC

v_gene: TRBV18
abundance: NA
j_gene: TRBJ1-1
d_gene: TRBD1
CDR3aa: CASSPLLEGAMNTEAFF
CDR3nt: TGTGCCAGCTCACCACTTCTTGAGGGGGCGATGAACACTGAAGCTTTCTTT

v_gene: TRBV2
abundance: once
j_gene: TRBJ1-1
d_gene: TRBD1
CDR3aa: CASKPTGGVGTEAFF
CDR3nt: TGTGCCAGCAAACCCACAGGGGGCGTAGGGACTGAAGCTTTCTTT

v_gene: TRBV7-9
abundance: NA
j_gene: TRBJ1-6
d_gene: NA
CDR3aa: CASSSSMRFSPLHF
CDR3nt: TGTGCCAGCAGCAGTAGTATGCGGTTTTCACCCCTCCACTTT

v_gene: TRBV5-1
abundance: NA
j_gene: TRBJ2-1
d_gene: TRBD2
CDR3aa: CASSGGAGGPNEQFF
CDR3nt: TGCGCCAGCAGCGGTGGGGCGGGGGGGCCCAATGAGCAGTTCTTC

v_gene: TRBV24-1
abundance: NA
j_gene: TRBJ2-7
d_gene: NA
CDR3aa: CATSDFRAGSYEQYF
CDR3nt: TGTGCCACCAGTGATTTTCGGGCAGGGTCCTACGAGCAGTACTTC

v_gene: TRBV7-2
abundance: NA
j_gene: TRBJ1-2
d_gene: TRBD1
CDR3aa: CASSLSGTGKIYGYTF
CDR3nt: TGTGCCAGCAGCCTTTCCGGGACAGGGAAGATCTATGGCTACACCTTC

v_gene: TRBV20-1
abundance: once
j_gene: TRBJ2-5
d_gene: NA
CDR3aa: CSAIERGSKETQYF
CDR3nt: TGCAGTGCTATTGAAAGAGGAAGTAAAGAGACCCAGTACTTC

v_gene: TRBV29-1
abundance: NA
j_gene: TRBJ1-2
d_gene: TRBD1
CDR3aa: CSGSGGDGYTF
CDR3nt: TGCAGCGGATCAGGGGGCGATGGCTACACCTTC

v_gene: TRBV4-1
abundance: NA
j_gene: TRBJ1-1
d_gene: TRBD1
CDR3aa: CASSQGTGLGTEAFF
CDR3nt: TGCGCCAGCAGCCAAGGGACAGGGTTGGGCACTGAAGCTTTCTTT

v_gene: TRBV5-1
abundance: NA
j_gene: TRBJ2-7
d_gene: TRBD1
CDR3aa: CASSLGQGTGEQYF
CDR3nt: TGCGCCAGCAGCTTGGGACAGGGGACGGGAGAGCAGTACTTC

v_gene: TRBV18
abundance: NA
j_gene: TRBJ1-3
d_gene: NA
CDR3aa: CASSPNPDSGNTIYF
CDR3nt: TGTGCCAGCTCACCAAATCCAGATTCTGGAAACACCATATATTTT

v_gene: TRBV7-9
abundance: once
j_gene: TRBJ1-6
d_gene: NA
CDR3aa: CASSQDRDSPLHF
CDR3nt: TGTGCCAGCAGCCAGGACAGAGATTCACCCCTCCACTTT

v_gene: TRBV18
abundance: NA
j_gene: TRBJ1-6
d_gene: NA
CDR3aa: CASQQWSSYNSPLHF
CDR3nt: TGTGCCAGCCAACAATGGAGCTCCTATAATTCACCCCTCCACTTT

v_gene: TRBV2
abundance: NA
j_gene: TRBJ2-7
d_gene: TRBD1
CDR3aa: CASSLSGQDSYEQYF
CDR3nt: TGTGCCAGCAGTCTGTCGGGACAGGACTCCTACGAGCAGTACTTC

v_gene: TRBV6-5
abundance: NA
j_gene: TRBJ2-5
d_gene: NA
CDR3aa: CASTTGWETQYF
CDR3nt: TGTGCCAGCACCACGGGGTGGGAGACCCAGTACTTC

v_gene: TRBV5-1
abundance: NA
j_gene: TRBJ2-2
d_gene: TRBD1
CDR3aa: CASSLDRDRGTGELFF
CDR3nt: TGCGCCAGCAGCTTGGATAGGGACAGGGGGACCGGGGAGCTGTTTTTT

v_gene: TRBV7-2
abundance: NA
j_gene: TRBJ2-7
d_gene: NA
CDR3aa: CASSPSTGFSYEQYF
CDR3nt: TGTGCCAGCAGCCCCTCAACAGGCTTCTCCTACGAGCAGTACTTC

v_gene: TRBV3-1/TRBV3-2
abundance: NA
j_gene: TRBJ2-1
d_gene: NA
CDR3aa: CASSQDASLSAEQFF
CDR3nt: TGTGCCAGCAGCCAAGACGCTAGTCTGAGTGCTGAGCAGTTCTTC

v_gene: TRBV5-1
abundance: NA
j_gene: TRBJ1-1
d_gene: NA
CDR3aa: CASSLAFGLRNTEAFF
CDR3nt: TGCGCCAGCAGCTTGGCCTTCGGGTTGAGGAACACTGAAGCTTTCTTT

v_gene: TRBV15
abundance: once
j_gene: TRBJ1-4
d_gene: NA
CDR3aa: CATKGVTNEKLFF
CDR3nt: TGTGCCACCAAGGGGGTTACTAATGAAAAACTGTTTTTT

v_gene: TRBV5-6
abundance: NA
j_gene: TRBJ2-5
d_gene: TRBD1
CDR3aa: CASSSRDRGLTQYF
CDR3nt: TGTGCCAGCAGCTCCCGGGACAGGGGGCTGACCCAGTACTTC

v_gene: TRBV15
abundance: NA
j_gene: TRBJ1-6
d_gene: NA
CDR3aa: CATSRVQGDSPLHF
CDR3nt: TGTGCCACCAGCAGAGTACAGGGTGATTCACCCCTCCACTTT

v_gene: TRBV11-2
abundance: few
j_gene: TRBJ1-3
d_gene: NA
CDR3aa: CASSLDQAGASGNTIYF
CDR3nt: TGTGCCAGCAGCTTAGATCAGGCAGGGGCCTCTGGAAACACCATATATTTT

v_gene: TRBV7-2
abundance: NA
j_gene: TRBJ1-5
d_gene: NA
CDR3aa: CASSLVGGLSQPQHF
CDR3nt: TGTGCCAGCAGCTTAGTGGGGGGGCTCAGTCAGCCCCAGCATTTT

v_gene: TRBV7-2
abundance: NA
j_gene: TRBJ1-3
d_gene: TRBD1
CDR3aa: CASSNPGQGSRNTIYF
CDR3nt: TGTGCCAGCAGCAACCCGGGACAGGGGTCTAGAAACACCATATATTTT

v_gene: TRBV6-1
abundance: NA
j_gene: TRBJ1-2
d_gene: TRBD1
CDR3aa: CASSGQASRGYTF
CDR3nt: TGTGCCAGCAGCGGACAGGCGTCGAGGGGCTACACCTTC

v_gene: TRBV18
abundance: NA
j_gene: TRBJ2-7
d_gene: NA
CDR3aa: CASSPVWQSYEQYF
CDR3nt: TGTGCCAGCTCACCAGTGTGGCAGTCCTACGAGCAGTACTTC

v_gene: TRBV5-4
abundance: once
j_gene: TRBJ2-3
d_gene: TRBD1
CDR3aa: CASSTGQVTDTQYF
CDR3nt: TGTGCCAGCAGCACTGGACAGGTCACAGATACGCAGTATTTT

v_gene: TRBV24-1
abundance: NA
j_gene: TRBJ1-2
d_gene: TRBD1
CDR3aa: CATSDRTGGGYTF
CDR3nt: TGTGCCACCAGTGACAGGACAGGGGGTGGCTACACCTTC

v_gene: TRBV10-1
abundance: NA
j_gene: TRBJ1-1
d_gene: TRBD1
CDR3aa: CASSDRGQRTEAFF
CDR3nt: TGCGCCAGCAGTGACAGGGGGCAAAGAACTGAAGCTTTCTTT